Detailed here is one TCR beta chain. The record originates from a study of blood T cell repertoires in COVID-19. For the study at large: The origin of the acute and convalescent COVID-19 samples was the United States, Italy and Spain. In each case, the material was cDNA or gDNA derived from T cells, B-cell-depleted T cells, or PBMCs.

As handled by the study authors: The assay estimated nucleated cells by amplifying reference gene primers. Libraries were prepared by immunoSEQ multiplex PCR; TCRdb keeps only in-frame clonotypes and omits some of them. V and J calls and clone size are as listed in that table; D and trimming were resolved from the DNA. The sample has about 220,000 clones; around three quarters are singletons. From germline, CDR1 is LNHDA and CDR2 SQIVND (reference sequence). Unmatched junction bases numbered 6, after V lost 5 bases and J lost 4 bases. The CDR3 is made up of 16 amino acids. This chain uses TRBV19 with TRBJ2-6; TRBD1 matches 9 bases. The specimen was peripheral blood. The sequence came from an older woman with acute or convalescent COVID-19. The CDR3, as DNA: TGTGCCAGTAGTGTAGGGACAGGGAGCGGGGCCAACGTCCTGACTTTC. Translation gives CASSVGTGSGANVLTF.